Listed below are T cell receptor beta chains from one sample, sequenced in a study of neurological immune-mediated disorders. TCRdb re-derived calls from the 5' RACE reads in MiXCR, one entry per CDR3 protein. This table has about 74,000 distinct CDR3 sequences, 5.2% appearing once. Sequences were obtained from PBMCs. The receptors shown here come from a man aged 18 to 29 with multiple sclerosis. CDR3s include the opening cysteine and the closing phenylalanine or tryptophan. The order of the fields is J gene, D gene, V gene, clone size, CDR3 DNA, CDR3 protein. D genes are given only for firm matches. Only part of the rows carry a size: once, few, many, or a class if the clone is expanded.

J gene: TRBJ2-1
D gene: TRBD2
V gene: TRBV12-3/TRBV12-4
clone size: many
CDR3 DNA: TGTGCCAGCACCCCGGGACTAGAGGCGGGTGAGCAGTTCTTC
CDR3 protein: CASTPGLEAGEQFF

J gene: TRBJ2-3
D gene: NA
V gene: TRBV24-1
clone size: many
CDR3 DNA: TGTGCCACCAGTGATTTCGGGGGTGGTACAGATACGCAGTATTTT
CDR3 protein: CATSDFGGGTDTQYF

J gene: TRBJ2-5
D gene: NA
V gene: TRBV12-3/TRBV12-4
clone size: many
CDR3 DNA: TGTGCCAGCAGTTCCAACAGGGTTCAAGAGACCCAGTACTTC
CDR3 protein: CASSSNRVQETQYF

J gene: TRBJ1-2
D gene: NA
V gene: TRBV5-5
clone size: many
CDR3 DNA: TGTGCCAGCAGCTTTGGCAGTCACAACTATGGCTACACCTTC
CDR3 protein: CASSFGSHNYGYTF

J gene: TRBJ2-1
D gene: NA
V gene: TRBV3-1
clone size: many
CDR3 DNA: TGTGCCAGCAGCCAAGAATCTGGACCGCAGTTCTTC
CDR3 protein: CASSQESGPQFF

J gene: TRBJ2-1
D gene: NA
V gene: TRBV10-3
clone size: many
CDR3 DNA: TGTGCCATCAGTGACCCGACCCCGTCCCCCGAGCAGTTCTTC
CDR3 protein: CAISDPTPSPEQFF

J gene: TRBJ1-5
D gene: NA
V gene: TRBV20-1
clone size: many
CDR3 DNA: TGCAGTGCTAGAACTGGGTGGGTAGGCAATCAGCCCCAGCATTTT
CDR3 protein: CSARTGWVGNQPQHF

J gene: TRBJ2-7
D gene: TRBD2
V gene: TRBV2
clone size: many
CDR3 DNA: TGTGCCAGCAGTGAAAGGCTAGCGGGGGGGAATGAGCAGTACTTC
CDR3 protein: CASSERLAGGNEQYF

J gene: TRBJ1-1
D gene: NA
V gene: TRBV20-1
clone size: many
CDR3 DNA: TGCAGTGCTATCAGGGGTAACACTGAAGCTTTCTTT
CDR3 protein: CSAIRGNTEAFF

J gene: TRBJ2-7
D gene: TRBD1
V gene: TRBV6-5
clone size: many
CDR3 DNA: TGTGCCAGCAGTCCACAGGACCAGGGGGACGAGCAGTACTTC
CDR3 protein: CASSPQDQGDEQYF

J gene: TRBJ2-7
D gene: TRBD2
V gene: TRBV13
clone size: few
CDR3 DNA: TGTGCCAGCAGCTCAGGACTAGCGGGAGGGCAGGACTACGAGCAGTACTTC
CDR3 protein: CASSSGLAGGQDYEQYF

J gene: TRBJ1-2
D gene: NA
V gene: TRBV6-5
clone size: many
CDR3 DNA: TGTGCCAGCAGTTACTCGGGCGTGGGACCTAACTATGGCTACACCTTC
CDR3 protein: CASSYSGVGPNYGYTF

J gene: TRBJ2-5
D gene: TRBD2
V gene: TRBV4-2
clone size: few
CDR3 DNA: TGTGCCAGCAGCATTGACGGGAGGTCAGAGACCCAGTACTTC
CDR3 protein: CASSIDGRSETQYF

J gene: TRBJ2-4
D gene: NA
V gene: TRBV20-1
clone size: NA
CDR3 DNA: TGCAGTGCGGAACAGATTAACAAAAAAATTCAGTACTTC
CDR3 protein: CSAEQINKKIQYF

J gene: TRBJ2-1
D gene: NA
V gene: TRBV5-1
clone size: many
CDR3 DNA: TGCGCCAGCAGCTTGGTAGCGGACCCCTACAATGAGCAGTTCTTC
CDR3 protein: CASSLVADPYNEQFF

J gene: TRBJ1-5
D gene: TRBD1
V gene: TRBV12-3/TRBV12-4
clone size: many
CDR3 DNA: TGTGCCAGCAGTTACGGACAGGGGGCTTGGAATCAGCCCCAGCATTTT
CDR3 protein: CASSYGQGAWNQPQHF

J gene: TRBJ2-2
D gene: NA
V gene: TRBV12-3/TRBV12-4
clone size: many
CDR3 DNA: TGTGCCAGCAGTTCCTCATCCGGGGAGCTGTTTTTT
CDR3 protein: CASSSSSGELFF

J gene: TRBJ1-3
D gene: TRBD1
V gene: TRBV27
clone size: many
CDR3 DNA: TGTGCCAGCAGTTCGACCGGGACAGGGGGCCGGGGAGCTGGAAACACCATATATTTT
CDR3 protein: CASSSTGTGGRGAGNTIYF

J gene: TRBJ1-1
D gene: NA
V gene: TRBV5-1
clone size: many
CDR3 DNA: TGCGCCAGCAGCTTGGGGGGACGTAATGAAGCTTTCTTT
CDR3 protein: CASSLGGRNEAFF

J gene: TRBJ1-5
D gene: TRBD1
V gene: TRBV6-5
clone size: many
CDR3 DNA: TGTGCCAGCAGTCGGACAGGGGGCGGGAATCAGCCCCAGCATTTT
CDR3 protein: CASSRTGGGNQPQHF

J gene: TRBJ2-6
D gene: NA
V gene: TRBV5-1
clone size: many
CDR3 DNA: TGCGCCAGCAGGGGTTTGAACTCTGGGGCCAACGTCCTGACTTTC
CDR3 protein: CASRGLNSGANVLTF

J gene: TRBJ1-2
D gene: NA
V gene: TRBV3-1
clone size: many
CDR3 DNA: TGTGCCAGCAGCCCGGGGGTTGACTATGGCTACACCTTC
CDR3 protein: CASSPGVDYGYTF